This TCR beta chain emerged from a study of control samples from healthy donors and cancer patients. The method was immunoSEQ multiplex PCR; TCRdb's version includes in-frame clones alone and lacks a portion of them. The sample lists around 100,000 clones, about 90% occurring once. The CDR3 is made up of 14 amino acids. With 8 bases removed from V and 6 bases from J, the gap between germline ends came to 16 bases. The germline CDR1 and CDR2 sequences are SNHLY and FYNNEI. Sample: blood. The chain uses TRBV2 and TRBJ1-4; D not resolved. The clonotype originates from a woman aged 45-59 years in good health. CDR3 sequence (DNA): TGTGCCAGCCTTCATTCCAGGACGTATGAAAAACTGTTTTTT. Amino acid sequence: CASLHSRTYEKLFF.